Reported below is one T cell receptor beta chain. The target antigen is unknown. V shed 4 bases and J shed 1 base, with 8 bases lying between them. The germline V gene has CDR1 SGHRS and CDR2 YFSETQ. This CDR3 comprises 13 residues. The source of the sample is a study of T-cell memory formation after mild COVID-19. The study's findings and limits: CD8+ contracting clones occupied EMRA, while CD4+ ones occupied mainly CM and EM. Still unconfirmed is whether the second-wave clones peaking on day 37 recognized SARS-CoV-2. Whereas later expanders leaned CD4+, clones contracting day 15 to 85 showed a balanced CD4/CD8 makeup.

TCRdb analysed the 5' RACE reads with MiXCR anew, one entry per CDR3 protein. The sample has roughly 410,000 distinct CDR3 sequences, approximately 25% seen once; the top ten hold 8.8%. This TCR derives from an adult woman who had mild COVID-19 (a few samples of this study predate the infection). Cell type and time point are not known. The chain uses TRBV5-1 and TRBJ1-1; D is uncertain. Sequenced material: PBMCs or a T cell subset sorted from them (not recorded which). CDR3 amino acids: CASSDASNTEAFF. CDR3 in DNA: TGCGCCAGCAGCGACGCTTCGAACACTGAAGCTTTCTTT.